This T cell receptor (beta chain) originates from a study of tissue T cells after allogeneic stem cell transplantation. The study's findings and limits: Alloreactivity or antigen specificity of tissue TCRs was not determined; some clones might be host cells.

With V trimmed by 4 bases and J by 2 bases, 2 bases remained unmatched. The CDR3 totals 14 residues. Looked up from germline, CDR1 is SNHLY and CDR2 is FYNGKV (reference sequence). The sample's time point: mouse harvest day 7 after allogeneic transplant. Tail vein injection delivered 10^7 T-cell-depleted bone marrow cells and 10^6 splenic CD5+ T cells. B6 (H2b) cells into BALB/c (H2d) mice; tissues taken at day 7 or 14. This table comes from immunoSEQ multiplex PCR, and its TCRdb copy is limited to in-frame clones, with some not included. The sample yields roughly 6,400 clones, roughly half seen once. As to this clone: The antigen is not known. Each gene name is a mouse one. The read ends 1 residue before the CDR3 terminus; that terminus is restored from the germline J gene.

The specimen was gut tissue. This TCR was sampled from a female BALB/c mouse given C57BL/6 T cells with graft-versus-host disease after an allogeneic hematopoietic cell transplant. The chain has TRBV3 and TRBJ1-3; 7 bases are a match to TRBD1. The CDR3 reads CASSSQGAGNTLYF. The part of the CDR3 DNA that was read is TGTGCCAGCAGCTCCCAGGGGGCTGGAAATACGCTCTAT. The full variable domain, in which reference TRBV3 and TRBJ1-3 provide the parts outside the CDR3, is GPKVLQIPSHQIIDMGQMVTLNCDPVSNHLYFYWYKQILGQQMEFLVNFYNGKVMEKSKLFKDQFSVERPDGSYFTLKIQPTALEDSAVYFCASSSQGAGNTLYFGEGSRLIVV.